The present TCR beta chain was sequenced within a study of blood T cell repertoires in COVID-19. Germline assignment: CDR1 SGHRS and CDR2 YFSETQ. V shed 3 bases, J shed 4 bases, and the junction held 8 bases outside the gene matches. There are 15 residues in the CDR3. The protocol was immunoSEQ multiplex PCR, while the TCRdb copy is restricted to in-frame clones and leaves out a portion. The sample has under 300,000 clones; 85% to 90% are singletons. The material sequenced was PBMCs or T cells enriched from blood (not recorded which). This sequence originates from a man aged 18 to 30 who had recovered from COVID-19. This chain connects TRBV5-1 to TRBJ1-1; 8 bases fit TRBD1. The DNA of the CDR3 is TGCGCCAGCAGCTCCACGGGGACAGGACTCACTGAAGCTTTCTTT. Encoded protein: CASSSTGTGLTEAFF. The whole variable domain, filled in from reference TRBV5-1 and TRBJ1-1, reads KAGVTQTPRYLIKTRGQQVTLSCSPISGHRSVSWYQQTPGQGLQFLFEYFSETQRNKGNFPGRFSGRQFSNSRSEMNVSTLELGDSALYLCASSSTGTGLTEAFFGQGTRLTVV.